The T cell receptor (beta chain) under discussion was sequenced for a study of OX40 agonist ivuxolimab in advanced cancers. Study background: The study enrolled dose-escalation patients with hepatocellular carcinoma, melanoma, renal cell or head and neck cancer.

Generated by immunoSEQ multiplex PCR, the TCRdb table keeps only in-frame clones and is missing some. Among about 81,000 clones listed, around 80% were seen once. This CDR3 comprises 17 residues. Per the germline V gene, CDR1 is GTSNPN and CDR2 is SVGIG (reference sequence). With V trimmed by 4 bases and J by 3 bases, 15 bases remained unmatched. The clonotype originates from an adult with an advanced solid tumor such as melanoma, head and neck, liver or kidney cancer. The chain joins TRBV30 to TRBJ1-1; 9 bases line up with TRBD1. Sequencing was performed on CD4+ or CD8+ T cells sorted from blood, taken in a trial of the OX40 agonist ivuxolimab. DNA for the CDR3: TGTGCCTGGACCTGGCCCCGCATGCGGGACAGGGACACTGAAGCTTTCTTT. As protein: CAWTWPRMRDRDTEAFF.